The TCR beta chain described here comes from a study of blood T cell repertoires in COVID-19. For the study at large: Samples of COVID-19 (acute and convalescent) were obtained from the United States, Italy and Spain.

The length of the CDR3 is 15 residues. The germline CDR1 and CDR2 sequences are LNHDA and SQIVND (reference sequence). Trimming shortened V by 7 bases and J by 0 bases, and 13 bases separated the two germline ends. Participants were aged about 18 to 100 years, lived in under 25 US areas, and enrolled virtually. The study assigned cohorts using participant-reported clinical history. Original methodology: Reference gene primers were amplified, and this amplification served to estimate nucleated cell counts. Data came from immunoSEQ multiplex PCR; TCRdb stores just in-frame clones and leaves some out. V and J calls plus clone size are reproduced from that table; the DNA served to infer D and trimming. The sample has a few hundred thousand clones, 80% to 90% seen once; the top ten hold 4.1%.

The TCR comes from a man aged 30 to 45 with acute COVID-19. The chain is built from TRBV19 and TRBJ2-1, with D possibly TRBD1 on 6 matching bases. Sequencing was carried out using PBMCs or T cells enriched from blood (not recorded which). CDR3 loop: CASTEKDSSYNEQFF. Here the CDR3 DNA reads TGTGCCAGTACCGAGAAGGACAGCTCCTACAATGAGCAGTTCTTC. Full variable domain (outside the CDR3, taken from reference TRBV19 and TRBJ2-1): DGGITQSPKYLFRKEGQNVTLSCEQNLNHDAMYWYRQDPGQGLRLIYYSQIVNDFQKGDIAEGYSVSREKKESFPLTVTSAQKNPTAFYLCASTEKDSSYNEQFFGPGTRLTVL.